This T cell receptor beta chain was identified in a study of blood T cell repertoires in COVID-19. The table came from immunoSEQ multiplex PCR; TCRdb's copy has only in-frame clones and leaves some out. This table holds 110,000 or so clones, roughly 85% found once. Germline lookup yields CDR1 LGHNA and CDR2 YSLEER. This CDR3 has 15 residues. With V trimmed by 4 bases and J by 0 bases, 6 bases remained unmatched. Material: peripheral blood. The sequence came from a man aged 35 to 55 with acute or convalescent COVID-19. The V gene is TRBV4-3, the J gene TRBJ2-7; 7 positions agree with TRBD1. This CDR3 is CASSRDRDYSYEQYF. The CDR3 nucleotides are TGCGCCAGCAGCCGAGACAGGGATTACTCCTACGAGCAGTACTTC.